The 5 T cell receptor beta chains reported below all come from one sample, sequenced in a study of blood T cell repertoires in COVID-19. Profiled with immunoSEQ multiplex PCR; TCRdb holds only in-frame clones, not every one. The table includes under 65,000 clones, roughly nine tenths detected once. Sequencing was performed on peripheral blood. The origin of the receptors is an elderly man in a cohort sampled during active COVID-19.

V is TRBV3-1 (or the pseudogene TRBV3-2) and J is TRBJ2-7; maybe TRBD2 (5 bases). Germline values: CDR1 LGHDT, CDR2 YNNKEL (reference sequence). Trimming removed 1 base from V and 1 base from J, with 8 bases in between. The CDR3 is 14 amino acids. CDR3 in amino acids: CASSQARESYEQYF. The CDR3 DNA sequence: TGTGCCAGCAGCCAAGCGAGGGAGTCCTACGAGCAGTACTTC.

The gene calls are TRBV6-1 and TRBJ1-3; possible D gene TRBD1, 6 bases. V shed 2 bases and J shed 3 bases, with 11 bases lying between them. Germline V gene sequence: CDR1 MNHNS, CDR2 SASEGT. This CDR3 is 15 amino acids long. CDR3 in amino acids: CASSEHQGSGNTIYF. The CDR3 nucleotides read TGTGCCAGCAGTGAACATCAGGGGAGTGGAAACACCATATATTTT.

The chain uses TRBV5-5 and TRBJ2-7; unclear D gene. CDR1 and CDR2 from the germline V gene are SGHKS and YYEKEE (reference sequence). V lost 2 bases, J lost 5 bases, and 17 bases lay in between. This CDR3 is built from 15 residues. The CDR3 loop is CASSLSPQSRDEQYF. CDR3 nucleotides: TGTGCCAGCAGCTTATCCCCCCAATCTCGGGACGAGCAGTACTTC.

The V and J genes are TRBV5-1 and TRBJ2-4, with D tentatively TRBD2 (6 bases). The CDR3 is 19 residues long. Trimming shortened V by 6 bases and J by 1 base, and 26 bases separated the two germline ends. Germline-derived CDR1 and CDR2 are SGHRS and YFSETQ. The CDR3 DNA reads as TGCGCCAGCACCCTAACGGCTACCAGCGGGCGGAGGGCCAAAAACATTCAGTACTTC. Its protein is CASTLTATSGRRAKNIQYF.

The chain links TRBV20-1 to TRBJ2-3, with 7 bases lining up with TRBD1. This CDR3 has 12 amino acids. The trim removed 3 bases at V and 5 bases at J, leaving 2 bases unmatched. Germline V lookup: CDR1 DFQATT, CDR2 SNEGSKA (reference sequence). The CDR3 DNA reads TGCAGTGCTAGTCACAGGGGAGATACGCAGTATTTT. Protein: CSASHRGDTQYF.